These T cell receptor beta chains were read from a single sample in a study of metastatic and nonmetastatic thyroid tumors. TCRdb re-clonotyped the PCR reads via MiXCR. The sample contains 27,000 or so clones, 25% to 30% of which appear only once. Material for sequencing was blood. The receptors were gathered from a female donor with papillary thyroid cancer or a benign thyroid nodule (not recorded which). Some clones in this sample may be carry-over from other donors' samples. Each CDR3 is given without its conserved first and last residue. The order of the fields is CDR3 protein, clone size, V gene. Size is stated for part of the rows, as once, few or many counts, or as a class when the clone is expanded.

CDR3aa: ASSPSGGSREQY; abundance: medium-sized; v_gene: TRBV12-3/TRBV12-4
CDR3aa: ASSPGRTNSPLH; abundance: .; v_gene: TRBV18
CDR3aa: ASSLASGPPTYEQY; abundance: medium-sized; v_gene: TRBV5-1
CDR3aa: ASSAGTEAYEQY; abundance: many; v_gene: TRBV5-4
CDR3aa: ASSLIPCPGQGGSPLH; abundance: few; v_gene: TRBV27
CDR3aa: ATSREGWTGAPYGYT; abundance: medium-sized; v_gene: TRBV15
CDR3aa: AISLGHITDTQY; abundance: .; v_gene: TRBV5-1
CDR3aa: SARVTGGRNEQF; abundance: .; v_gene: TRBV20-1
CDR3aa: ASSSLRTGEAF; abundance: many; v_gene: TRBV7-8
CDR3aa: ASSWGGTGSTDTQY; abundance: many; v_gene: TRBV28
CDR3aa: ASSSWGRGTDTQY; abundance: medium-sized; v_gene: TRBV7-9
CDR3aa: AISESTGQGTEAF; abundance: few; v_gene: TRBV10-3
CDR3aa: ASRADRFYYQY; abundance: .; v_gene: TRBV7-9
CDR3aa: ASSLLAGNTEAF; abundance: many; v_gene: TRBV7-3
CDR3aa: SAINQRATDTQY; abundance: many; v_gene: TRBV20-1
CDR3aa: SAGGNGGQGASNTGELF; abundance: many; v_gene: TRBV20-1
CDR3aa: ASSDGQNTEAF; abundance: .; v_gene: TRBV6-1
CDR3aa: ASSPGGQLAKNIQY; abundance: many; v_gene: TRBV19
CDR3aa: ASSYREISQLH; abundance: few; v_gene: TRBV6-2/TRBV6-3
CDR3aa: AVEDSTEAF; abundance: many; v_gene: TRBV7-9
CDR3aa: ASSQPQARDTIY; abundance: many; v_gene: TRBV4-2
CDR3aa: ASSLAAGWQPQH; abundance: .; v_gene: TRBV7-2
CDR3aa: ASRARTGSGNSPLH; abundance: .; v_gene: TRBV19
CDR3aa: SARGGVGASQPQH; abundance: .; v_gene: TRBV20-1
CDR3aa: ASSLGQPMEYGYT; abundance: many; v_gene: TRBV5-6
CDR3aa: ASSFVPSGRAGEQF; abundance: .; v_gene: TRBV11-1
CDR3aa: ASRSDRGPGNTIY; abundance: many; v_gene: TRBV7-2
CDR3aa: ASSPGGCGTEAF; abundance: .; v_gene: TRBV10-1
CDR3aa: ASSLRPSLADTQY; abundance: .; v_gene: TRBV5-1
CDR3aa: ASSVGMGGPNEQF; abundance: many; v_gene: TRBV9
CDR3aa: SARGEGSYEQY; abundance: medium-sized; v_gene: TRBV20-1
CDR3aa: ASSLGVDYGYT; abundance: .; v_gene: TRBV7-9
CDR3aa: ASSGVTGGDGTQY; abundance: .; v_gene: TRBV2
CDR3aa: STSGPWTGGTDTQY; abundance: few; v_gene: TRBV25-1
CDR3aa: ASNRRDTQY; abundance: many; v_gene: TRBV12-3/TRBV12-4
CDR3aa: ATSRDNFFRDSRNEKLF; abundance: .; v_gene: TRBV15
CDR3aa: ATQEILGTEQF; abundance: many; v_gene: TRBV5-1
CDR3aa: SARDQGLAGVNEQF; abundance: medium-sized; v_gene: TRBV20-1
CDR3aa: ASSQVSRDTEAF; abundance: .; v_gene: TRBV4-2
CDR3aa: ARSAGGGGDNEQF; abundance: .; v_gene: TRBV2
CDR3aa: TSSYNPGRRYT; abundance: few; v_gene: TRBV6-2/TRBV6-3
CDR3aa: SARGLAVCNEQF; abundance: .; v_gene: TRBV20-1
CDR3aa: ASSRTGELF; abundance: many; v_gene: TRBV3-1
CDR3aa: ASGSYDGQAF; abundance: .; v_gene: TRBV12-5
CDR3aa: SATRDGYSYEQY; abundance: medium-sized; v_gene: TRBV20-1
CDR3aa: ASSPQRLTGFLGYT; abundance: .; v_gene: TRBV5-1